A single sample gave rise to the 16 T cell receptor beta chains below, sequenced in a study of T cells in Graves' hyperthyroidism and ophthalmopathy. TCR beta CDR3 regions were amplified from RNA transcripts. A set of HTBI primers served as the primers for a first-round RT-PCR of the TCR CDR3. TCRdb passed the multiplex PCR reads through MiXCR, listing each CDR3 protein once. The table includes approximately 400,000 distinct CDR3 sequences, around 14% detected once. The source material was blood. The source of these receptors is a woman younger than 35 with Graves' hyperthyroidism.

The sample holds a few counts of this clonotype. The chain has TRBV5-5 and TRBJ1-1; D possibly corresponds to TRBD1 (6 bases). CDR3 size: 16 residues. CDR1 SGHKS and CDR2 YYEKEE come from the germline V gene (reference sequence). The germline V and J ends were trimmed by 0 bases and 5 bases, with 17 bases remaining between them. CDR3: CASSLGTTGLITEAFF. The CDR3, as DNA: TGTGCCAGCAGCTTGGGGACCACAGGGTTAATTACTGAAGCTTTCTTT.

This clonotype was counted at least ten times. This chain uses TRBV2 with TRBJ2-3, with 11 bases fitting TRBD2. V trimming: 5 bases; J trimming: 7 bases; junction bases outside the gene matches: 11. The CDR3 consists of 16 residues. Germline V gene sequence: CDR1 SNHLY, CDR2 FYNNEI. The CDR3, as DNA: TGTGCCAGCAGTCCCGACAGTAGCGGGGGGGCGAATACGCAGTATTTT. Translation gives CASSPDSSGGANTQYF.

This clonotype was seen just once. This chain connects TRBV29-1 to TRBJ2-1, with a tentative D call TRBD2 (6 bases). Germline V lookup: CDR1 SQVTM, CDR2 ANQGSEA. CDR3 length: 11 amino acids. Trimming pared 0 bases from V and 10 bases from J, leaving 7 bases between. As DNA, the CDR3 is TGCAGCGTTGAAGATGGGGGGGAGCAGTTCTTC. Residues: CSVEDGGEQFF.

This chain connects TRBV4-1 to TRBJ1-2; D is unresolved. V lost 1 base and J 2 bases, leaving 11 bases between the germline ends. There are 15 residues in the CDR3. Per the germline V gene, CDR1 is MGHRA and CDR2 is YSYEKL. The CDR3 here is CASSQVAGSNYGYTF. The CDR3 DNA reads TGCGCCAGCAGCCAAGTGGCCGGGTCCAACTATGGCTACACCTTC.

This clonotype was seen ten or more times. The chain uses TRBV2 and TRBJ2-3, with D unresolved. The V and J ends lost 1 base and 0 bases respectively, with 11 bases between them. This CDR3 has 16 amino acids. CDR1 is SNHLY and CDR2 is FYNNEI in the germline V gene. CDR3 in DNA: TGTGCCAGCAGTGAAGGGCAGGCACCTAGCACAGATACGCAGTATTTT. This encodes CASSEGQAPSTDTQYF.

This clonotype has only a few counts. The CDR3 nucleotides read TGTGCCAGCAGCCTTGGGACAGGGGGCGGCCGGGTTTATGGCTACACCTTC. Its protein is CASSLGTGGGRVYGYTF. The genes are TRBV3-1 and TRBJ1-2, with TRBD1 matching over 12 bases. V shed 4 bases and J 5 bases; nucleotides not matched to a gene: 11. The CDR3 has 17 residues. Looked up from germline, CDR1 is LGHDT and CDR2 is YNNKEL (reference sequence).

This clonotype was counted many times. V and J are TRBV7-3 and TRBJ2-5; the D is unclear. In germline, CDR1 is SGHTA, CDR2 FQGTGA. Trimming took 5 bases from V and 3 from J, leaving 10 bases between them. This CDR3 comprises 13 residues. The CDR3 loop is CASSVLKEETQYF. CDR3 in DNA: TGTGCCAGCAGCGTGTTAAAGGAAGAGACCCAGTACTTC.

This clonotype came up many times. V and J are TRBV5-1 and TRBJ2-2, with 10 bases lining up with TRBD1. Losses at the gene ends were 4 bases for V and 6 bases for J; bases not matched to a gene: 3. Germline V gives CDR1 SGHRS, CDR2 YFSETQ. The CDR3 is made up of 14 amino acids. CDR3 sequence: CASSVDRGSGELFF. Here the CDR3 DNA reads TGCGCCAGCAGCGTGGACAGGGGGTCCGGGGAGCTGTTTTTT.

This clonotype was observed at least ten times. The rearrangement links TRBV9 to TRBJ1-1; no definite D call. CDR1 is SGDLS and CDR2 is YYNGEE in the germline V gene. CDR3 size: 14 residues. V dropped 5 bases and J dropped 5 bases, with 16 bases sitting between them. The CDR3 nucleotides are TGTGCCAGCAGTAGCAGTCCGGTGGGTACTGAAGCTTTCTTT. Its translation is CASSSSPVGTEAFF.

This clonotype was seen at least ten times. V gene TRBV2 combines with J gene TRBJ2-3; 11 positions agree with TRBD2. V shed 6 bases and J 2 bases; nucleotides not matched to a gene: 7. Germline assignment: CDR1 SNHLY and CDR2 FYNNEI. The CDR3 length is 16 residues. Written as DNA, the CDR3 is TGTGCCAGCAGGGGAGGGACTAGCGGCTTCACAGATACGCAGTATTTT. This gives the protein CASRGGTSGFTDTQYF.

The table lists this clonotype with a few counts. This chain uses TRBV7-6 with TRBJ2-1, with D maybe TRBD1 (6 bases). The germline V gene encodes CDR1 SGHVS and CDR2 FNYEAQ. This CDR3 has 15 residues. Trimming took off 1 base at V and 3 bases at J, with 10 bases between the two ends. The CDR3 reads CASSLVPGDYNEQFF. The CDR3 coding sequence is TGTGCCAGCAGCTTAGTGCCAGGGGACTACAATGAGCAGTTCTTC.

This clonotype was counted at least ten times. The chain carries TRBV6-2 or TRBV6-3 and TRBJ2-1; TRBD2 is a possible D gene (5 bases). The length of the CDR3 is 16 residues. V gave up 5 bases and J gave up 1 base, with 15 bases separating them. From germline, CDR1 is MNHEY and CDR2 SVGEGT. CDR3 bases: TGTGCCAGCAGTACGAGGCTAGCCAATTCCTACAATGAGCAGTTCTTC. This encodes CASSTRLANSYNEQFF.

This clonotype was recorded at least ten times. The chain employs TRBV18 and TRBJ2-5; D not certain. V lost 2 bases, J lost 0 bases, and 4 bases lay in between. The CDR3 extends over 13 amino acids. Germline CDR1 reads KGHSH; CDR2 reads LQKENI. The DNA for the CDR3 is TGTGCCAGCTCACCAACAAACCAAGAGACCCAGTACTTC. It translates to CASSPTNQETQYF.

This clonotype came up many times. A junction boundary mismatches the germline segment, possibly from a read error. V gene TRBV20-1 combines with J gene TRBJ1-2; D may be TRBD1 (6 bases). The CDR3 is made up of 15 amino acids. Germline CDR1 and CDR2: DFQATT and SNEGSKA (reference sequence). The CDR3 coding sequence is TGCAGTGCTGGAGAGGGGCAGGGGCGGATCCGGGGCTACACCTTC. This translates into CSAGEGQGRIRGYTF.

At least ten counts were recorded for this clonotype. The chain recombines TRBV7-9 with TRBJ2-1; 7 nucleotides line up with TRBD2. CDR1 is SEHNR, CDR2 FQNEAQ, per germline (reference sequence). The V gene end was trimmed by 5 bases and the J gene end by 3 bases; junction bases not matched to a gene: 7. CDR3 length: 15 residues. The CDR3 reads CASSPGGIYYNEQFF. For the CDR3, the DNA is TGTGCCAGCAGCCCCGGGGGGATTTACTACAATGAGCAGTTCTTC.

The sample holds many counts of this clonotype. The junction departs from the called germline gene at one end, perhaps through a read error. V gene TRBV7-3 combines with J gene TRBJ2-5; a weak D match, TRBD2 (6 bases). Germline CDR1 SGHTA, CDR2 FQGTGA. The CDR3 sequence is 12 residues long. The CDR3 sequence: CASSEPGGPRFF. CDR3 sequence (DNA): TGTGCCAGCAGCGAGCCCGGGGGACCCAGGTTCTTC.